This T cell receptor beta chain stems from a study of OX40 agonist ivuxolimab in advanced cancers. Study in general: An agonistic human IgG2 monoclonal antibody against OX40 (CD134) was given. Ivuxolimab doses were 0.01, 0.1, 0.3, 1.5, 3 or 10 mg/kg every 2 weeks. Treatment received earlier with anti-PD-1, anti-PD-L1 or anti-CTLA-4 agents was allowed, and 40% had some. Study-wide results and caveats: Relative to CD4+ cells, CD8+ T cells on average had more expanded clones.

Looked up from germline, CDR1 is MGHDK and CDR2 is SYGVNS. With 6 bases removed from V and 0 bases from J, the gap between germline ends came to 12 bases. The CDR3 is 14 residues long. Regarding this clone: Its antigen is undetermined.

Repertoires were generated with immunoSEQ multiplex PCR, while TCRdb's copy carries only in-frame clones and drops some. The data show about 23,000 clones, 65% to 80% seen once. This clonotype was obtained from an adult with an advanced solid tumor such as melanoma, head and neck, liver or kidney cancer. This rearrangement joins TRBV25-1 to TRBJ2-7, with a tentative D call TRBD1 (6 bases). The source material was CD4+ or CD8+ T cells sorted from blood, sampled in a trial of the OX40 agonist ivuxolimab. Here the CDR3 DNA reads TGTGCCAGCAGGTCTACAGGGTTCTCCTACGAGCAGTACTTC. Amino acid sequence: CASRSTGFSYEQYF.